These T cell receptor beta chains were read from a single sample in a study of tumor and adjacent non-tumor tissue in lung cancer. TCRdb analysed the multiplex PCR reads with MiXCR anew, one entry per CDR3 protein. The data contain about 200,000 distinct CDR3 sequences, about two thirds of them seen just once; the ten biggest clones take up about 23%. Sequencing was carried out using lung tumor tissue. The source of these receptors is a man between 60 and 75 years old with non-small cell lung cancer. CDR3s include the opening cysteine and the closing phenylalanine or tryptophan. Each record gives: D gene, clone size, V gene, CDR3 length, J gene, CDR3 DNA, CDR3 protein. A D gene is named only where the DNA matches it firmly. Size is omitted from some rows. Given values are once, few, many or a class for expanded clones.

-	few	TRBV4-1	14	TRBJ1-1	TGCGCCAGCAGCCAACCCTTTGAAGGGGTAGGGGTTTTCTTT	CASSQPFEGVGVFF
-	many	TRBV7-9	14	TRBJ2-3	TGTGCCAGCAGAACAGGAATTAGCACAGATACGCAGTATTTT	CASRTGISTDTQYF
-	-	TRBV12-3/TRBV12-4	15	TRBJ2-3	TGTGCCAGCAGTTTCCCGGGGGCGAGCAATCGGCCCCAGTATTTT	CASSFPGASNRPQYF
-	-	TRBV6-6	15	TRBJ2-1	TGTGCCAGCAGTCAACTAGGGGTAGTACACAATGAGCAGTTCTTC	CASSQLGVVHNEQFF
-	many	TRBV6-2/TRBV6-3	12	TRBJ2-3	TGTGCCAGCAGCCCTAGCAGGAGAACGCAGTATTTT	CASSPSRRTQYF
-	-	TRBV20-1	12	TRBJ1-5	TGCAGTGTTAGGGAAGGCGGTCAGCCCCAGCATTTC	CSVREGGQPQHF
TRBD1	-	TRBV20-1	17	TRBJ1-6	TGCAGTGCTAGAGTCATGGGACAGGGGAATCCGAGTTCACCCCTCCACTTT	CSARVMGQGNPSSPLHF
-	once	TRBV12-3/TRBV12-4	13	TRBJ1-5	TGTGCCTGCAGTTTCGGGGACGATCAGCCCCAGCATTTT	CACSFGDDQPQHF
TRBD1	-	TRBV4-1	16	TRBJ1-2	TGCGCCAGCAGCCCCTGTGGAACAGGGGACTACTATGGCTACACCTTT	CASSPCGTGDYYGYTF
-	-	TRBV7-8	17	TRBJ1-6	TGTGCCAGCAGCATACTTGGGCAGGGCTCCTATAATTCACCCCTCCAATTT	CASSILGQGSYNSPLQF
TRBD2	-	TRBV10-1	13	TRBJ2-7	TGCGCCAGCAGTACCCGGGAGGGCACCGAGCAGTACTTC	CASSTREGTEQYF
-	-	TRBV5-1	14	TRBJ2-5	TGCGCCAGCAGCCTGACACAGTTTCAAGAGACCCAGTACTTC	CASSLTQFQETQYF
TRBD1	few	TRBV6-6	16	TRBJ2-1	TGTGCCAGCATCTCGCATTCCGGGACAGGGAGCGATGAGCAGTTCTTC	CASISHSGTGSDEQFF
TRBD1	-	TRBV12-3/TRBV12-4	15	TRBJ2-7	TGTGCCAGCAGTGACACAGGGGCACCACCCTACGAGCAGTACTTC	CASSDTGAPPYEQYF
-	-	TRBV29-1	13	TRBJ1-1	TGCGGCGTTGCCTCGACAGCGAACACTGAAGCTTTCTTT	CGVASTANTEAFF
TRBD2	-	TRBV6-1	14	TRBJ2-1	TGTGCCAGCACTCTGGACAAGGGGAGGGATGAGCACTTCTTC	CASTLDKGRDEHFF
-	-	TRBV6-6	13	TRBJ1-1	TGTGCCAGCAGTTACCCCTCCAACACTGAAGCTTTCTTT	CASSYPSNTEAFF
TRBD1	-	TRBV11-1	15	TRBJ2-1	TGTGCCAGCAGTAAGGGACAGGGGGTCTACAATGAGCAGTTCTTC	CASSKGQGVYNEQFF
TRBD1	-	TRBV5-4	13	TRBJ2-5	TGTGCCAGCAACTGGACAGGGTATGAGACCCAGTACTTC	CASNWTGYETQYF
-	-	TRBV29-1	13	TRBJ1-4	TGCAGTGCCGAGACAGCAACTAATGAAAAACTGTTTTTT	CSAETATNEKLFF
-	many	TRBV29-1	12	TRBJ2-5	TGCAGCGTTGACAGGTCTCAAGAGACCCAGTACTTC	CSVDRSQETQYF
-	-	TRBV13	12	TRBJ2-1	TGTGCCAGCAGCAGGAACTACGAAGAGCAGTTCTTC	CASSRNYEEQFF
TRBD2	-	TRBV5-5	14	TRBJ2-3	TGTGCCAGCAGCTCAGTAGCGGGGACAGATACGCAGTATTTT	CASSSVAGTDTQYF
TRBD2	many	TRBV12-3/TRBV12-4	14	TRBJ2-2	TGTGCCAGCAGTTTACAAGCGGGGTTTGGGGAGCTGTTTTTT	CASSLQAGFGELFF
TRBD2	few	TRBV5-1	15	TRBJ2-5	TGTGCCAGCAGCCCTCGCGCGGGGGGCCAAGAGACTCAGTACTTC	CASSPRAGGQETQYF
TRBD2	-	TRBV6-5	17	TRBJ2-2	TGTGCCAGCAACCGTATTCGACTAGCGGGACGCACAGGGGAGCTGTTTTTT	CASNRIRLAGRTGELFF
-	-	TRBV11-1	16	TRBJ1-2	TGTGCCAGCAGCTTGCACATGACCGACAGGAGCTATGGCTACACCTTC	CASSLHMTDRSYGYTF
TRBD1	-	TRBV7-2	13	TRBJ2-4	TGTGCCAGCAGCCTCGGACAGGACACAACTCAGTATTTC	CASSLGQDTTQYF
-	once	TRBV4-1	14	TRBJ1-1	TGCGCCAGCAACCAAGATCAGGGTTGGACTGAGGCTTTCTTT	CASNQDQGWTEAFF
-	-	TRBV5-1	14	TRBJ2-1	TGCGCCAGCAGCATGATGTCGAGCGATTCAGAGCAGTTCTTC	CASSMMSSDSEQFF
TRBD1	-	TRBV6-6	16	TRBJ1-6	TGTGCCAGCAGTTGCTCGGCAGGGGGCTTAAATTCACCCTTCCACTTT	CASSCSAGGLNSPFHF
TRBD2	-	TRBV11-2	15	TRBJ2-3	TGTGTCACCAGCTTCCTAGCGGGGGGGACAGATACGCAGTATTTT	CVTSFLAGGTDTQYF
-	-	TRBV12-3/TRBV12-4	13	TRBJ2-5	TGTGCCAGCGGGACCCGGGCCAAGGAGACCCAGTACTTC	CASGTRAKETQYF
TRBD2	-	TRBV6-2/TRBV6-3	15	TRBJ2-1	TGTGCCAGGAGCCCCAGCGGGAGGGCCCGCAATGAGCAGTTCTTC	CARSPSGRARNEQFF
-	-	TRBV6-1	11	TRBJ2-7	TGTGCCAGCAGTGGACCCTACGAGCAGTACTTC	CASSGPYEQYF
-	many	TRBV4-3	15	TRBJ1-3	TGCGCCAGCAGCCAAGACCATTCCTCTGGAAACACCATATATTTT	CASSQDHSSGNTIYF
-	-	TRBV6-5	15	TRBJ1-4	TGTGCCAGCAGTTGCTCGCAAAGGGTTCGTGAAAAACTGTTTTTT	CASSCSQRVREKLFF
TRBD2	few	TRBV12-3/TRBV12-4	15	TRBJ2-7	TGTGCCAGCAGGCCGGGACTAGCGGGAGTCCACGAGCAGTACTTC	CASRPGLAGVHEQYF
-	-	TRBV10-1	16	TRBJ2-2	TGCGCCAGCAGTGAGTCGTGGAGCGCGAACACCGGGGAGCTGTTTTTT	CASSESWSANTGELFF
TRBD2	-	TRBV30	15	TRBJ2-3	TGTGCCTGGAGTGGGACTAGCGGGAAAACAGATACGCAGTATTTT	CAWSGTSGKTDTQYF
TRBD1	-	TRBV7-9	16	TRBJ2-1	TGTGCCAGTAGCCCCCTCCGGGACAGGGGGAGGGATGAGCAGTTCTTC	CASSPLRDRGRDEQFF
TRBD1	-	TRBV24-1	13	TRBJ1-2	TGTGCCATCCAAGACAGGGGTAACTATGACTACACCTTC	CAIQDRGNYDYTF
-	few	TRBV6-6	13	TRBJ1-3	TGTGCCAGCAGTTACAGGACTGGAAACACCATATATTTT	CASSYRTGNTIYF
TRBD1	once	TRBV20-1	12	TRBJ1-1	TGCAGTATCGCACAGGGGGCCACTGAAGCTTTCTTT	CSIAQGATEAFF
-	once	TRBV5-4	14	TRBJ1-1	TGTGCCAGCAGTTTGGGGGCAGGGAGCACTGAAGCTTTCTTT	CASSLGAGSTEAFF
-	-	TRBV5-4	14	TRBJ1-6	TGTGTCAGCAGCTTGAGCAGGGATAATTCACCCCTCCACTTT	CVSSLSRDNSPLHF
-	once	TRBV11-2	14	TRBJ1-1	TGTGCCGGCAGCGCCCCCATTACATGGGCTGAAGTTTTCTTT	CAGSAPITWAEVFF
-	-	TRBV25-1	14	TRBJ2-2	TGTGCCAGTAGTGCTATAGACAGTACCGGGGAGCTATTTTTT	CASSAIDSTGELFF
-	few	TRBV12-3/TRBV12-4	14	TRBJ2-3	TGTGCCAGCAGTTTAGACAGTTACACAGATACGCAGTATTTT	CASSLDSYTDTQYF
TRBD1	many	TRBV29-1	12	TRBJ2-5	TGCAGCGTTGAGGGACAGTCATCTACCCAGTACTTC	CSVEGQSSTQYF
-	-	TRBV11-1	16	TRBJ2-7	TGTGCCAGCAGATTAGCGATACGTGACAACTCCTACGAACAGTACTTC	CASRLAIRDNSYEQYF
-	-	TRBV4-2	15	TRBJ2-5	TGTGCCAGCAGCCAACCTGACACTAGTGAAGAGACCCGGAACTTC	CASSQPDTSEETRNF
-	-	TRBV10-2	14	TRBJ2-1	TGCGCCAGCAGTGAGTCGCCCGGGGGCAGAGAGCAGTTCTTC	CASSESPGGREQFF